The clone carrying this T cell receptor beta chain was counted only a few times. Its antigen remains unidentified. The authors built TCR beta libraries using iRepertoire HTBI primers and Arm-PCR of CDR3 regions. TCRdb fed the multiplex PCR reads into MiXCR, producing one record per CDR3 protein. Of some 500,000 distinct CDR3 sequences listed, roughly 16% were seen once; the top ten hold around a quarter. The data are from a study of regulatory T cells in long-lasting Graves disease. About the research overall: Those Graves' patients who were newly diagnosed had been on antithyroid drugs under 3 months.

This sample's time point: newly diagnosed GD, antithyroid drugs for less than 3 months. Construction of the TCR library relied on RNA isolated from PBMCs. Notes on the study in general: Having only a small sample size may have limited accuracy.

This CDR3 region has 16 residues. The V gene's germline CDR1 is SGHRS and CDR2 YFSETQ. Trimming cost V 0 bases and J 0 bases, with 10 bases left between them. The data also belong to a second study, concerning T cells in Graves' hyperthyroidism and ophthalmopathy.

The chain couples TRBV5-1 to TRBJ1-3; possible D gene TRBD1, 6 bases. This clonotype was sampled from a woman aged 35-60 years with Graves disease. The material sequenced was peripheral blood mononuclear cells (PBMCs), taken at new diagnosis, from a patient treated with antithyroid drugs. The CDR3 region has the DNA TGCGCCAGCAGCTTGGCGGGACATTTCTCTGGAAACACCATATATTTT. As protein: CASSLAGHFSGNTIYF.